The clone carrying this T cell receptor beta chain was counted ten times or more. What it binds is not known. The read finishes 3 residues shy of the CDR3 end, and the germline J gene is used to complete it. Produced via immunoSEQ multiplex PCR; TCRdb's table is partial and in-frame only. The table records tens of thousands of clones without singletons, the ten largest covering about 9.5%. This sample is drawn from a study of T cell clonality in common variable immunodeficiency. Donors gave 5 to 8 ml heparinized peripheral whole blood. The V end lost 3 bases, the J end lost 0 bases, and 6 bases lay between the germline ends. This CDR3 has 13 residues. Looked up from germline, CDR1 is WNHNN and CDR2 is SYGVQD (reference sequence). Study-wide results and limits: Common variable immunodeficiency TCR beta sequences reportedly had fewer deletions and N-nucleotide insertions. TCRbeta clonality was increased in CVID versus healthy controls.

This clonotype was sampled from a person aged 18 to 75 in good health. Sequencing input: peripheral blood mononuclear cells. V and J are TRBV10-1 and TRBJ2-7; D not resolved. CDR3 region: CASSDTNSYEQYF. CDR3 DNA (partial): TGCGCCAGCAGTGATACAAACTCCTACGAG.